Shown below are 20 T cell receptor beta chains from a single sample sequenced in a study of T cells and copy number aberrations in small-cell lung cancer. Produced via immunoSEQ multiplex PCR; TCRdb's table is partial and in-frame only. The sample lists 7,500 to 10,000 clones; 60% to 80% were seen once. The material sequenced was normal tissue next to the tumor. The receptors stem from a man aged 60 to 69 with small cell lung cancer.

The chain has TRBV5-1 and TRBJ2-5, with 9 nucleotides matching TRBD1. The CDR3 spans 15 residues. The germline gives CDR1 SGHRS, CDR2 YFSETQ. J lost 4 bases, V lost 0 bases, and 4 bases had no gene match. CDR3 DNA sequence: TGCGCCAGCAGCTTGGACACAGGGGGCGGAGAGACCCAGTACTTC. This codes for CASSLDTGGGETQYF.

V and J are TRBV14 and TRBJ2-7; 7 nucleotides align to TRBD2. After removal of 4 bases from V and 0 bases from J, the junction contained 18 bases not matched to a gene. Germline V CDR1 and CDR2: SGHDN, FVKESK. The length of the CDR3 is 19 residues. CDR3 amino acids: CASSLLGRLVSPSSYEQYF. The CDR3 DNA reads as TGTGCCAGCAGCCTCCTCGGGAGGTTGGTCAGTCCTAGCTCCTACGAGCAGTACTTC.

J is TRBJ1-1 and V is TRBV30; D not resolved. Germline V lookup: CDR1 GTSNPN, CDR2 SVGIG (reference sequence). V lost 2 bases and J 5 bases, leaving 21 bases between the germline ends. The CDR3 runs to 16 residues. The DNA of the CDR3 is TGTGCCTGGAGTCGAAAAACAAACCCTCGGGATACTGAAGCTTTCTTT. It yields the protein CAWSRKTNPRDTEAFF.

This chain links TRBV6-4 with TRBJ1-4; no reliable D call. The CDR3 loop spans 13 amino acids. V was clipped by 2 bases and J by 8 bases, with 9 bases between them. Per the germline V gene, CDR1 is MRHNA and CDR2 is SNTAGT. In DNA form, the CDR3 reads TGTGCCAGCAGTGACAGGGAGGGAGAAAAACTGTTTTTT. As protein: CASSDREGEKLFF.

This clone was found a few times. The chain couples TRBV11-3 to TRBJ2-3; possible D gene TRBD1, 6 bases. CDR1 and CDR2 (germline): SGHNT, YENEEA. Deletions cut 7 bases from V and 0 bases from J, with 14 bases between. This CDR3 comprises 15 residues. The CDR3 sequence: CASTRGTGSTDTQYF. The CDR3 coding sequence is TGTGCCAGCACTCGGGGAACAGGGAGCACAGATACGCAGTATTTT.

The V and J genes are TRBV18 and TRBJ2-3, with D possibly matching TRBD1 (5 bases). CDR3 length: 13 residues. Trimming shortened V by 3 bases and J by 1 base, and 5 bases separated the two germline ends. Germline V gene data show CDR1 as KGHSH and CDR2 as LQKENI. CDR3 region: CASSPTGTDTQYF. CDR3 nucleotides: TGTGCCAGCTCACCGACAGGCACAGATACGCAGTATTTT.

Here the CDR3 DNA reads TGTGCCAGCATCGGGGGTCCCGGGGAGCTGTTTTTT. Translated: CASIGGPGELFF. This chain links TRBV6-5 with TRBJ2-2, with D possibly TRBD2 on 6 matching bases. The CDR3 length is 12 residues. Deletions cut 7 bases from V and 6 bases from J, with 9 bases between. Germline V gene lookup returns CDR1 MNHEY and CDR2 SVGAGI.

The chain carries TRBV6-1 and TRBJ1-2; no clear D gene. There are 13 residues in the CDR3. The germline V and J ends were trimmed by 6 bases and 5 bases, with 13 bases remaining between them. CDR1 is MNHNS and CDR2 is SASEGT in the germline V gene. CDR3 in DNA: TGTGCCAGCAGACCCGGACCTCAATATGGCTACACCTTC. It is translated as CASRPGPQYGYTF.

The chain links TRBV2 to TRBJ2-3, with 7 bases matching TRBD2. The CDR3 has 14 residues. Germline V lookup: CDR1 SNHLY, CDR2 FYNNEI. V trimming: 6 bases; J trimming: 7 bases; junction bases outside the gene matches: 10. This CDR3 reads CASRAETSSHTQYF. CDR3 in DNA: TGTGCCAGCAGAGCCGAGACTAGCAGCCATACGCAGTATTTT.

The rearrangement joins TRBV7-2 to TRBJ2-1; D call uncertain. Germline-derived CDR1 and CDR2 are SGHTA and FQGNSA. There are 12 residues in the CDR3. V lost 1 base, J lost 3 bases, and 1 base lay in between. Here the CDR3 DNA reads TGTGCCAGCAGCTTAGTCTACAATGAGCAGTTCTTC. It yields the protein CASSLVYNEQFF.

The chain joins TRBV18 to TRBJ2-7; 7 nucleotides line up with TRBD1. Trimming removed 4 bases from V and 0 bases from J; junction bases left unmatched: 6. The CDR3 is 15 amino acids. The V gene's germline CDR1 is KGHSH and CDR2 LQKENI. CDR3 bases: TGTGCCAGCTCACTCCGACGGGACAGCTCCTACGAGCAGTACTTC. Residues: CASSLRRDSSYEQYF.

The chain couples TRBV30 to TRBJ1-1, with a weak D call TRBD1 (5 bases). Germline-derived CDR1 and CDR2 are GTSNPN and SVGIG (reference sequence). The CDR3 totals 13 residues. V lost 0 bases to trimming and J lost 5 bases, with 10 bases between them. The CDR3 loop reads CAWSVLEGTEAFF. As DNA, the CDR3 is TGTGCCTGGAGTGTACTGGAGGGGACTGAAGCTTTCTTT.

In nucleotides, the CDR3 is TGCGCCAGCAGCCAACCGGGACTAGCGGGAGTAGACGGGGAGCTGTTTTTT. Its protein product is CASSQPGLAGVDGELFF. J is TRBJ2-2 and V is TRBV4-1; 14 bases are a match to TRBD2. Trimming at V came to 2 bases and at J to 7 bases, leaving 6 bases not matched to a gene. From germline, CDR1 is MGHRA and CDR2 YSYEKL. The CDR3 extends over 17 amino acids.

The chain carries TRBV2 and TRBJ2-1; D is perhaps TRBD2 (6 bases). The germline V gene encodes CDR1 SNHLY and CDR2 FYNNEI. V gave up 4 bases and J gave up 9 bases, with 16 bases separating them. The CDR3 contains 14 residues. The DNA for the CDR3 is TGTGCCAGCAGTGCTGGCGGGACGAGGGCTGAGCAGTTCTTC. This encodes CASSAGGTRAEQFF.

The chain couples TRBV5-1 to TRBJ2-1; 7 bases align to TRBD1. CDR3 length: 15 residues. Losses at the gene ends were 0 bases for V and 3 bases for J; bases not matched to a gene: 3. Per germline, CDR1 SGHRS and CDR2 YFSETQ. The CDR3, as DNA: TGCGCCAGCAGCTTGGAAGGACAGGACTACAATGAGCAGTTCTTC. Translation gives CASSLEGQDYNEQFF.

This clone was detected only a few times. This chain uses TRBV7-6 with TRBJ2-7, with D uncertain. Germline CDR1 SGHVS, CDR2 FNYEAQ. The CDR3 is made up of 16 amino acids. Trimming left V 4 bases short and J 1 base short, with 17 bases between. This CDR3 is CASSSPGSERSYEQYF. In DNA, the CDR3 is TGTGCCAGCAGCTCTCCCGGGTCAGAGAGGTCCTACGAGCAGTACTTC.

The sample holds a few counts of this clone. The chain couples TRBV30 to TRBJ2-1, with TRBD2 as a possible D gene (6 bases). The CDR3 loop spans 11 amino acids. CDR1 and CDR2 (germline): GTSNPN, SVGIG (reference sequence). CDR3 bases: TGTGCTTACCGGGGGTATAATGAGCAGTTCTTC. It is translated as CAYRGYNEQFF.

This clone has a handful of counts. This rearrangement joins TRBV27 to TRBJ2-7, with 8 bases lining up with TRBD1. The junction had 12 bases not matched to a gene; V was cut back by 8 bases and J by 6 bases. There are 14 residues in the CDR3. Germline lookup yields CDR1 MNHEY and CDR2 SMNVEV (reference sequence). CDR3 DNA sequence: TGTGCCAGCGGGGGACAGGTAGAAGTTTGCGAGCAGTACTTC. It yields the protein CASGGQVEVCEQYF.

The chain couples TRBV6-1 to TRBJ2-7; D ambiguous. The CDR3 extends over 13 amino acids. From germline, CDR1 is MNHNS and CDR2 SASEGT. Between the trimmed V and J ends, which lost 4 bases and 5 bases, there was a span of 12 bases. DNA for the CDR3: TGTGCCAGCAGTGGAATGCCTGCCGACGAGCAGTACTTC. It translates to CASSGMPADEQYF.

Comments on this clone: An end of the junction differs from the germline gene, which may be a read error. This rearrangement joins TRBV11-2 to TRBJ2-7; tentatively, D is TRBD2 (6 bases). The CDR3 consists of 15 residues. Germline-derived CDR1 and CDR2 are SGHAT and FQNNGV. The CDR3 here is CASSLVQFGDGPGVF. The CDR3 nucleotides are TGTGCCAGCAGCTTAGTCCAGTTTGGGGACGGCCCGGGGGTATTC.